This T cell receptor beta chain was found in a study of CD8 T cells in ankylosing spondylitis. Study-wide results and limits: Prior work had noted some motif variants in reactive arthritis blood and synovial fluid. Apparently characteristic of ankylosing spondylitis blood was a TCR beta motif (about eight highly homologous variants). Disease-linked clones reportedly concentrated significantly in matched ankylosing spondylitis synovial fluid.

As the method for making TCR beta libraries, quantitative 5'-RACE with molecular barcodes was used. Each CDR3 protein is one row after TCRdb ran MiXCR on the 5' RACE reads. The table lists about 24,000 distinct CDR3 sequences, approximately 13% of them singletons. Germline V gene sequence: CDR1 MDHEN, CDR2 SYDVKM. The CDR3 is made up of 15 amino acids. With 6 bases removed from V and 0 bases from J, the gap between germline ends came to 13 bases. In this sample, this clonotype turned up a few times. The antigen is undetermined. Sequencing was carried out using blood. The chain joins TRBV28 to TRBJ2-3; D call uncertain. This TCR came from a male donor with ankylosing spondylitis or in good health (not recorded which). The CDR3 loop is CASSPTGLSTDTQYF. DNA of the CDR3: TGTGCCAGCAGCCCGACTGGATTGAGCACAGATACGCAGTATTTT.